These 16 T cell receptor beta chains were all obtained from the same sample, sequenced in a study of human T cells and chemical hapten exposure. TCRdb recomputed calls from the RACE reads with MiXCR, one row per CDR3 protein. The table has approximately 41,000 distinct CDR3 sequences, more than 3% seen once. The sample's time point: patch test 1, 2 weeks after DPC sensitization. Treatment denoted: therapeutic diphenylcyclopropenone sensitization with weekly scalp DPC. Unfractionated whole blood yielded total RNA. Sequencing was performed on whole blood, taken in connection with sensitization to the hapten diphenylcyclopropenone (DPC). The receptors here all came from a man aged 50 to 59 with alopecia areata. Some clones in this sample may be carry-over from other donors' samples.

This clonotype occurred many times. This chain links TRBV6-1 with TRBJ1-5; a possible D gene is TRBD1 (5 bases). CDR3 length: 13 residues. The V end was cut by 3 bases, the J end by 4 bases, with 7 bases between. Germline CDR1 and CDR2: MNHNS and SASEGT. CDR3 sequence: CASSDRENQPQHF. CDR3 DNA: TGTGCCAGCAGTGACAGGGAAAATCAGCCCCAGCATTTT.

The sample holds many counts of this clonotype. V usage is TRBV20-1 and J usage is TRBJ2-3; D is undetermined. Germline V gene sequence: CDR1 DFQATT, CDR2 SNEGSKA (reference sequence). Trimming pared 6 bases from V and 1 base from J, leaving 17 bases between. The CDR3 is 15 residues long. The CDR3 here is CSARPKGGGTDTQYF. The CDR3 bases are TGCAGTGCAAGGCCCAAGGGTGGGGGCACAGATACGCAGTATTTT.

This clonotype was counted ten times or more. The V and J genes are TRBV20-1 and TRBJ1-5; D uncertain. The CDR3 has 14 amino acids. V lost 0 bases to trimming and J lost 7 bases, with 13 bases between them. Per the germline V gene, CDR1 is DFQATT and CDR2 is SNEGSKA (reference sequence). The DNA of the CDR3 is TGCAGTGCTAGAGAAGCCCGTGGATGGCAGCCCCAGCATTTT. Its protein is CSAREARGWQPQHF.

This clonotype was seen repeatedly, ten times or more. This rearrangement joins TRBV2 to TRBJ2-3, with TRBD1 as a possible D gene (6 bases). CDR3 size: 17 residues. Deletions cut 4 bases from V and 4 bases from J, with 21 bases between. Germline-derived CDR1 and CDR2 are SNHLY and FYNNEI. CDR3 nucleotides: TGTGCCAGCAGTGGAACTAGGGGGAGCGCGATCCCAGATACGCAGTATTTT. Amino acids: CASSGTRGSAIPDTQYF. Drawing the rest from reference TRBV2 and TRBJ2-3, the complete variable domain is EPEVTQTPSHQVTQMGQEVILRCVPISNHLYFYWYRQILGQKVEFLVSFYNNEISEKSEIFDDQFSVERPDGSNFTLKIRSTKLEDSAMYFCASSGTRGSAIPDTQYFGPGTRLTVL.

The sample holds many counts of this clonotype. V and J are TRBV6-5 and TRBJ2-7; 7 bases fit TRBD1. The CDR3 totals 13 residues. Losses at the gene ends were 5 bases for V and 6 bases for J; bases not matched to a gene: 7. Germline CDR1 MNHEY, CDR2 SVGAGI. The CDR3 loop reads CASSRRGGGEQYF. The DNA of the CDR3 is TGTGCCAGCAGTCGAAGAGGGGGCGGCGAGCAGTACTTC.

This clonotype was observed at least ten times. J is TRBJ2-2 and V is TRBV6-2 or TRBV6-3, with D perhaps TRBD1 (6 bases). Germline CDR1 reads MNHEY; CDR2 reads SVGEGT. V lost 8 bases, J lost 0 bases, and 13 bases lay in between. CDR3 length: 15 residues. The CDR3 loop is CASFYRDTNTGELFF. The CDR3, as DNA: TGTGCCAGCTTTTACAGGGACACGAACACCGGGGAGCTGTTTTTT.

The sample holds many counts of this clonotype. The chain employs TRBV10-3 and TRBJ1-4, with 7 bases that match TRBD1. CDR3 length: 14 amino acids. Per germline, CDR1 ENHRY and CDR2 SYGVKD. J lost 8 bases, V lost 3 bases, and 6 bases had no gene match. The CDR3 reads CAISDRDRVEKLFF. CDR3 nucleotide sequence: TGTGCCATCAGTGATCGAGACAGGGTCGAAAAACTGTTTTTT.

This chain connects TRBV29-1 to TRBJ2-1, with 12 nucleotides matching TRBD2. V trimming: 4 bases; J trimming: 3 bases; junction bases outside the gene matches: 16. The CDR3 totals 19 residues. CDR1 SQVTM and CDR2 ANQGSEA come from the germline V gene. The CDR3 DNA follows: TGCAGCGTTGTTTGGAGGGGGACTAGCGGGTATCAGGACTACAATGAGCAGTTCTTC. It is translated as CSVVWRGTSGYQDYNEQFF.

This clonotype has only a few counts. The rearrangement links TRBV12-3 or TRBV12-4 to TRBJ1-1; 7 positions match TRBD1. This CDR3 has 14 amino acids. V was pared by 6 bases and J by 4 bases, with 8 bases of the junction left unmatched. DNA of the CDR3: TGTGCCAGCAGACTGACAGGGTTGATCACTGAAGCTTTCTTT. Protein: CASRLTGLITEAFF.

This clonotype came up many times. The V gene is TRBV9, the J gene TRBJ2-3; the match to TRBD2 covers 9 bases. This CDR3 is 16 amino acids long. V shed 4 bases and J 4 bases; nucleotides not matched to a gene: 10. Germline assignment: CDR1 SGDLS and CDR2 YYNGEE. The CDR3 sequence is CASSTGAAGGPDTQYF. In DNA form, the CDR3 reads TGTGCCAGCAGCACTGGGGCAGCGGGAGGCCCAGATACGCAGTATTTT.

The sample holds many counts of this clonotype. The rearrangement uses TRBV29-1 and TRBJ2-5; D is perhaps TRBD1 or TRBD2 (6 bases each). CDR3 length equals 12 residues. V lost 4 bases and J lost 5, with 11 bases in between. From germline, CDR1 is SQVTM and CDR2 ANQGSEA. The CDR3 DNA follows: TGCAGCGTTGGTATAGGGGGGGAGACCCAGTACTTC. Protein product: CSVGIGGETQYF.

The table lists this clonotype with a few counts. This chain uses TRBV5-1 with TRBJ1-1; no clear D gene. V was cut by 4 bases and J by 5 bases, with 12 bases left in between. CDR3 size: 13 residues. CDR1 SGHRS and CDR2 YFSETQ come from the germline V gene. CDR3: CASSAVGGTEAFF. CDR3 coding DNA: TGCGCCAGCAGCGCCGTAGGCGGAACTGAAGCTTTCTTT.

Many counts were recorded for this clonotype. The CDR3 spells CSVQQLLLGEQYF. The CDR3 nucleotides read TGCAGCGTCCAGCAACTACTCCTTGGGGAGCAGTACTTC. This sequence joins TRBV29-1 and TRBJ2-7, with unresolved D. V lost 6 bases and J 7 bases, leaving 19 bases between the germline ends. The CDR3 loop spans 13 amino acids. CDR1 and CDR2 from the germline V gene are SQVTM and ANQGSEA.

The table lists this clonotype with many counts. J is TRBJ1-6 and V is TRBV20-1; D might be TRBD1 (5 bases). The germline V gene encodes CDR1 DFQATT and CDR2 SNEGSKA (reference sequence). The CDR3 runs 14 residues. Trimming stripped 3 bases from V and 7 bases from J, with 13 bases between. CDR3: CSASGSGRNSPLHF. The CDR3 DNA follows: TGCAGTGCTAGCGGGTCAGGGCGCAATTCACCCCTCCACTTT.

The chain combines TRBV28 with TRBJ1-2, with 8 bases that match TRBD1. In germline, CDR1 is MDHEN, CDR2 SYDVKM. The CDR3 is 15 residues long. Germline trimming cut 2 bases from V and 2 bases from J; bases unmatched to any gene: 4. CDR3 sequence (DNA): TGTGCCAGCAGTTTAGAAGGGACAGGAAACTATGGCTACACCTTC. It translates to CASSLEGTGNYGYTF.

This clonotype was observed at least ten times. The chain links TRBV20-1 to TRBJ2-1; D uncertain. Trimming removed 6 bases at V and 0 bases at J, with 12 bases between. Germline V gene lookup returns CDR1 DFQATT and CDR2 SNEGSKA (reference sequence). The CDR3 is 14 residues long. This CDR3 reads CSARTTSSYNEQFF. In DNA, the CDR3 is TGCAGTGCACGGACCACGAGCTCCTACAATGAGCAGTTCTTC.